Shown below are 18 T cell receptor beta chains from a single sample sequenced in a study of response to subunit inactivated influenza vaccine. One entry per CDR3 protein results from TCRdb running MiXCR on the RT-PCR reads. The sample holds around 540,000 distinct CDR3 sequences, about 12% seen once. This specimen was PBMCs from blood, taken on the day of vaccination. These receptors came from a man aged 50 to 59 who received an inactivated influenza vaccine.

This clonotype has ten or more counts. V and J are TRBV4-3 and TRBJ2-7; weak D call: TRBD1 (5 bases). The CDR3 spans 16 residues. Looked up from germline, CDR1 is LGHNA and CDR2 is YSLEER. V lost 0 bases to trimming and J lost 0 bases, with 12 bases between them. The CDR3 is CASSQDFLGDSYEQYF. The CDR3 coding sequence is TGCGCCAGCAGCCAAGATTTCCTAGGGGACTCCTACGAGCAGTACTTC.

This clonotype has at least ten counts. The J gene is TRBJ1-5, the V gene TRBV19; 9 positions agree with TRBD1. The CDR3 is made up of 15 amino acids. The germline gives CDR1 LNHDA, CDR2 SQIVND (reference sequence). The trim removed 5 bases at V and 2 bases at J, leaving 4 bases unmatched. The CDR3, as DNA: TGTGCCAGTAGTCCCGGACAGGGGCGCAATCAGCCCCAGCATTTT. The encoded protein is CASSPGQGRNQPQHF.

The table lists this clonotype with a few counts. The CDR3 sequence is CAWRPGLAGQETQYF. DNA of the CDR3: TGTGCCTGGAGACCTGGACTAGCGGGACAAGAGACCCAGTACTTC. The genes are TRBV30 and TRBJ2-5; TRBD2 agrees at 12 bases. Germline trimming cut 3 bases from V and 2 bases from J; bases unmatched to any gene: 4. Germline V gene sequence: CDR1 GTSNPN, CDR2 SVGIG (reference sequence). The CDR3 loop spans 15 amino acids.

This clonotype has a count of ten or more. This rearrangement joins TRBV12-3 or TRBV12-4 to TRBJ1-2, with 8 nucleotides matching TRBD1. The V gene end was trimmed by 5 bases and the J gene end by 14 bases; junction bases not matched to a gene: 10. The CDR3 totals 12 residues. CDR3 sequence: CASSRTGGSATF. Written as DNA, the CDR3 is TGTGCCAGCAGTCGTACAGGGGGGAGTGCAACCTTC.

The V gene is TRBV10-3, the J gene TRBJ2-1, with 8 bases matching TRBD1. The V gene's germline CDR1 is ENHRY and CDR2 SYGVKD. The V gene end was trimmed by 2 bases and the J gene end by 0 bases; junction bases not matched to a gene: 0. This CDR3 contains 15 residues. The CDR3 loop is CAISEGQGSYNEQFF. As DNA, the CDR3 is TGTGCCATCAGTGAGGGACAGGGCTCCTACAATGAGCAGTTCTTC.

This chain joins TRBV5-1 and TRBJ2-5; 8 bases are shared with TRBD1. Looked up from germline, CDR1 is SGHRS and CDR2 is YFSETQ. The CDR3 length is 15 residues. J gave up 3 bases and V 4 bases, and 8 bases lay outside the gene matches. The CDR3 loop reads CASSVDRGREETQYF. As DNA, the CDR3 is TGCGCCAGCAGCGTTGACAGGGGACGAGAAGAGACCCAGTACTTC.

The rearrangement uses TRBV24-1 and TRBJ1-5, with D uncertain. CDR1 is KGHDR and CDR2 is SFDVKD in the germline V gene. The length of the CDR3 is 14 residues. V was trimmed by 0 bases and J by 8 bases, leaving 10 bases between them. The CDR3 loop is CATSDLVSQEPQHF. The CDR3 region has the DNA TGTGCCACCAGTGATTTGGTCAGTCAGGAGCCCCAGCATTTT.

As to this clonotype: A read error is possible here, since a much larger clone lies one base away. This CDR3 reads CASSESGGTSGGSEQFF. The CDR3 DNA reads as TGTGCCAGCAGTGAATCGGGCGGGACTAGCGGGGGAAGTGAGCAGTTCTTC. The chain couples TRBV2 to TRBJ2-1; 14 bases fit TRBD2. The CDR3 has 17 amino acids. The germline CDR1 and CDR2 sequences are SNHLY and FYNNEI. Trimming removed 2 bases from V and 9 bases from J; junction bases left unmatched: 9.

This clonotype was counted between two and nine times. This chain connects TRBV20-1 to TRBJ2-1; D unclear. Germline V lookup: CDR1 DFQATT, CDR2 SNEGSKA (reference sequence). V lost 2 bases and J lost 4, with 6 bases in between. This CDR3 region has 12 residues. The CDR3 coding sequence is TGCAGTGCTAGACTGAGTTACAATGAGCAGTTCTTC. Translated: CSARLSYNEQFF.

This clonotype was recorded at least ten times. The V gene is TRBV12-3 or TRBV12-4, the J gene TRBJ1-4, with a tentative D call TRBD1 (6 bases). This CDR3 is built from 16 residues. Deletions cut 5 bases from V and 8 bases from J, with 21 bases between. The CDR3 here is CASSALMRAGGEKLFF. In nucleotides, the CDR3 is TGTGCCAGCAGTGCCCTCATGCGCGCCGGGGGCGAAAAACTGTTTTTT.

V is TRBV30 and J is TRBJ2-1; D remains ambiguous. Deletions cut 3 bases from V and 7 bases from J, with 16 bases between. This CDR3 is built from 14 residues. In germline, CDR1 is GTSNPN, CDR2 SVGIG (reference sequence). The CDR3 nucleotides are TGTGCCTGGAGGACTTACCGGAAGGTAAATGAGCAGTTCTTC. This translates into CAWRTYRKVNEQFF.

Many counts were recorded for this clonotype. This sequence joins TRBV4-3 and TRBJ1-3; possibly TRBD1 for D (5 bases). CDR1 and CDR2 (germline): LGHNA, YSLEER. Trimming removed 0 bases from V and 2 bases from J, with 17 bases in between. This CDR3 comprises 18 residues. The CDR3 spells CASSQDIGPGTAGNTIYF. CDR3 nucleotides: TGCGCCAGCAGCCAAGATATCGGGCCAGGGACGGCTGGAAACACCATATATTTT.

The sample holds many counts of this clonotype. The V gene is TRBV7-2, the J gene TRBJ2-2; D unclear. V lost 5 bases to trimming and J lost 5 bases, with 9 bases between them. This CDR3 has 13 amino acids. CDR1 and CDR2 (germline): SGHTA, FQGNSA. The CDR3 spells CASSRSATGELFF. As DNA, the CDR3 is TGTGCCAGCAGCCGTAGTGCTACCGGGGAGCTGTTTTTT.

This clonotype has just a few counts. V is TRBV28 and J is TRBJ1-2; D possibly corresponds to TRBD1 (6 bases). V shed 3 bases and J shed 4 bases, with 18 bases lying between them. The CDR3 has 16 residues. CDR1 is MDHEN and CDR2 is SYDVKM in the germline V gene. CDR3 DNA: TGTGCCAGCAGTTTCCCCAAAGGGGGGGCAGGCTATGGCTACACCTTC. Translating it yields CASSFPKGGAGYGYTF.

V and J are TRBV5-1 and TRBJ2-3, with 8 bases fitting TRBD2. This CDR3 is built from 16 residues. J lost 4 bases, V lost 4 bases, and 11 bases had no gene match. In germline, CDR1 is SGHRS, CDR2 YFSETQ. The CDR3, as DNA: TGCGCCAGCAGCAAATCGGGGGGGCCTAATTCAGATACGCAGTATTTT. Amino acid sequence: CASSKSGGPNSDTQYF.

This clonotype came up many times. The chain links TRBV11-2 to TRBJ1-1; D not resolved. V was trimmed by 1 base and J by 8 bases, leaving 5 bases between them. The CDR3 loop spans 11 amino acids. Germline CDR1 SGHAT, CDR2 FQNNGV. This CDR3 reads CASSLVSEAFF. CDR3 DNA sequence: TGTGCCAGCAGCTTAGTATCGGAAGCTTTCTTT. The whole variable domain, remainder taken from reference TRBV11-2 and TRBJ1-1, is EAGVAQSPRYKIIEKRQSVAFWCNPISGHATLYWYQQILGQGPKLLIQFQNNGVVDDSQLPKDRFSAERLKGVDSTLKIQPAKLEDSAVYLCASSLVSEAFFGQGTRLTVV.

The genes are TRBV3-1 and TRBJ2-7; perhaps D is TRBD1 or TRBD2 (5 bases each). CDR3 length: 14 residues. The germline CDR1 and CDR2 sequences are LGHDT and YNNKEL (reference sequence). V was pared by 4 bases and J by 3 bases, with 13 bases between. The CDR3 nucleotides are TGTGCCAGCAGCCGGGGGTTGTTGGGCTACGAGCAGTACTTC. It translates to CASSRGLLGYEQYF.

This clonotype appeared a few times. This chain uses TRBV14 with TRBJ2-2; weak D call: TRBD1 (5 bases). Between the trimmed V and J ends, which lost 4 bases and 4 bases, there was a span of 7 bases. Germline lookup yields CDR1 SGHDN and CDR2 FVKESK. This CDR3 is built from 13 residues. The CDR3, as DNA: TGTGCCAGCAGCCTCAGGGTCACCGGGGAGCTGTTTTTT. It is translated as CASSLRVTGELFF.